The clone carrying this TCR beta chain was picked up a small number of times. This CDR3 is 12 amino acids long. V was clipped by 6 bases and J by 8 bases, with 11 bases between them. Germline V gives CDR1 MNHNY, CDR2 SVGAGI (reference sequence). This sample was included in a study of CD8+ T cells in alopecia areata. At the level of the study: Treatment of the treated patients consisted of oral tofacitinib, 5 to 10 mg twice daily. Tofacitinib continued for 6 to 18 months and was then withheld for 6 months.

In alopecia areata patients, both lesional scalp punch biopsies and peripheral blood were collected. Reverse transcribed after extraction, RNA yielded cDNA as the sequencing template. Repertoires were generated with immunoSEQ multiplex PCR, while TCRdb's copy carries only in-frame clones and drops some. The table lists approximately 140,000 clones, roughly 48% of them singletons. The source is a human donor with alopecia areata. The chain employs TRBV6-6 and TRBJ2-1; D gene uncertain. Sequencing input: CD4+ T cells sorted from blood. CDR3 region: CASSQARYEQFF. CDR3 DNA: TGTGCCAGCAGCCAAGCCCGGTATGAGCAGTTCTTC.